Below are 25 T cell receptor beta chains sequenced from a single sample in a study of control samples from healthy donors and cancer patients. Assay used: immunoSEQ multiplex PCR; TCRdb lists only in-frame clones, some missing. The sample lists under 150,000 clones, about nine tenths occurring once. Sequenced input: blood. The receptors were sampled from a man aged 40-49 years in good health.

This chain joins TRBV18 and TRBJ2-7; weak D call: TRBD1 (6 bases). Trimming took 2 bases from V and 2 from J, leaving 13 bases between them. The CDR3 length is 15 residues. Germline lookup yields CDR1 KGHSH and CDR2 LQKENI. This CDR3 is CASSPGGGQTYEQYF. DNA of the CDR3: TGTGCCAGCTCACCAGGGGGCGGACAGACCTACGAGCAGTACTTC.

This CDR3 reads CASRPTSNTGELFF. CDR3 DNA sequence: TGCGCCAGCAGGCCGACATCGAACACCGGGGAGCTGTTTTTT. V usage is TRBV10-1 and J usage is TRBJ2-2; D gene uncertain. V was cut by 6 bases and J by 0 bases, with 8 bases left in between. In germline, CDR1 is WNHNN, CDR2 SYGVQD (reference sequence). This CDR3 comprises 14 residues.

The chain carries TRBV19 and TRBJ1-1, with 8 bases matching TRBD1. The junction had 8 bases not matched to a gene; V was cut back by 8 bases and J by 0 bases. The CDR3 runs to 15 residues. The germline V gene has CDR1 LNHDA and CDR2 SQIVND (reference sequence). CDR3 nucleotide sequence: TGTGCCAGTTCGACAGGGGTTGTGGTGAACACTGAAGCTTTCTTT. This encodes CASSTGVVVNTEAFF.

The V call is TRBV11-3, the J call TRBJ1-1; 10 bases match TRBD1. Trimming cost V 7 bases and J 4 bases; bases outside gene matches: 3. The germline gives CDR1 SGHNT, CDR2 YENEEA. The CDR3 runs to 13 residues. CDR3: CASTRTGGTEAFF. CDR3 DNA: TGTGCCAGCACCCGGACAGGGGGCACTGAAGCTTTCTTT. Full variable domain (outside the CDR3, taken from reference TRBV11-3 and TRBJ1-1): EAGVVQSPRYKIIEKKQPVAFWCNPISGHNTLYWYLQNLGQGPELLIRYENEEAVDDSQLPKDRFSAERLKGVDSTLKIQPAELGDSAVYLCASTRTGGTEAFFGQGTRLTVV.

The chain joins TRBV5-1 to TRBJ2-2; D not resolved. The CDR3 has 11 amino acids. The ends were cut back, 4 bases at V and 8 bases at J, with 6 bases in the middle. Per germline, CDR1 SGHRS and CDR2 YFSETQ. The CDR3 loop is CASSVHGELFF. CDR3 nucleotide sequence: TGCGCCAGCAGCGTCCATGGGGAGCTGTTTTTT. Full variable domain (outside the CDR3, taken from reference TRBV5-1 and TRBJ2-2): KAGVTQTPRYLIKTRGQQVTLSCSPISGHRSVSWYQQTPGQGLQFLFEYFSETQRNKGNFPGRFSGRQFSNSRSEMNVSTLELGDSALYLCASSVHGELFFGEGSRLTVL.

V usage is TRBV5-1 and J usage is TRBJ2-4; D unclear. CDR3 length equals 14 residues. Germline-derived CDR1 and CDR2 are SGHRS and YFSETQ. Trimming stripped 0 bases from V and 7 bases from J, with 11 bases between. CDR3 amino acids: CASSLEVSPNIQYF. CDR3 DNA: TGCGCCAGCAGCTTGGAGGTCAGCCCCAACATTCAGTACTTC.

This clone turned up a few times. At the DNA level, this CDR3 is encoded by other sequences in the same sample as well. The V call is TRBV7-3, the J call TRBJ1-1, with TRBD1 matching over 10 bases. V was clipped by 3 bases and J by 4 bases; unmatched bases: 2. The CDR3 loop spans 14 amino acids. CDR1 and CDR2 from the germline V gene are SGHTA and FQGTGA. DNA of the CDR3: TGTGCCAGCAGCTTGGGACAGGGGTCCACTGAAGCTTTCTTT. It encodes CASSLGQGSTEAFF. Filled out from reference TRBV7-3 and TRBJ1-1, the complete variable domain reads GAGVSQTPSNKVTEKGKYVELRCDPISGHTALYWYRQSLGQGPEFLIYFQGTGAADDSGLPNDRFFAVRPEGSVSTLKIQRTERGDSAVYLCASSLGQGSTEAFFGQGTRLTVV.

This chain connects TRBV3-1 (or the pseudogene TRBV3-2) to TRBJ1-1; D might be TRBD1 (6 bases). This CDR3 comprises 15 residues. V dropped 0 bases and J dropped 0 bases, with 8 bases sitting between them. CDR1 and CDR2 from the germline V gene are LGHDT and YNNKEL (reference sequence). The CDR3 sequence: CASSQERGLNTEAFF. CDR3 DNA sequence: TGTGCCAGCAGCCAAGAGAGGGGGTTGAACACTGAAGCTTTCTTT.

The genes are TRBV21-1 and TRBJ1-6; the table's D gene call, TRBD1, was not cross checked with the DNA. TRBV21-1 is shown as a pseudogene. The CDR3 runs 15 residues. CDR3 nucleotide sequence: TGTGCCAGCCAGAGGAGGGACAGCTATAATTCACCCCTCCACTTT. This translates into CASQRRDSYNSPLHF.

The chain employs TRBV7-9 and TRBJ1-2; D is perhaps TRBD1 (6 bases). CDR1 and CDR2 from the germline V gene are SEHNR and FQNEAQ (reference sequence). This CDR3 has 13 residues. V was clipped by 1 base and J by 7 bases, with 10 bases between them. CDR3 DNA sequence: TGTGCCAGCAGCTTAGGGGGGGCGAGTGGCTACACCTTC. This translates into CASSLGGASGYTF.

The rearrangement links TRBV3-1 (or the pseudogene TRBV3-2) to TRBJ2-3; no clear D. The CDR3 totals 11 residues. Germline lookup yields CDR1 LGHDT and CDR2 YNNKEL (reference sequence). With 5 bases removed from V and 5 bases from J, the gap between germline ends came to 5 bases. CDR3 sequence (DNA): TGTGCCAGCAGCTCCCTAGATACGCAGTATTTT. This codes for CASSSLDTQYF.

This chain links TRBV4-3 with TRBJ1-1; D not certain. The CDR3 sequence is 13 residues long. Germline V CDR1 and CDR2: LGHNA, YSLEER. Trimming took 0 bases from V and 3 from J, leaving 5 bases between them. The CDR3 region is CASSQEAYTEAFF. The CDR3 nucleotides read TGCGCCAGCAGCCAAGAGGCGTACACTGAAGCTTTCTTT.

The chain couples TRBV5-1 to TRBJ2-2; D tentatively fits TRBD1 or TRBD2 (5 bases each). CDR3 size: 16 residues. Looked up from germline, CDR1 is SGHRS and CDR2 is YFSETQ. Trimming left V 2 bases short and J 6 bases short, with 17 bases between. In DNA form, the CDR3 reads TGCGCCAGCAGCTTTGCCCAGGGACGGGCGGCCGGGGAGCTGTTTTTT. This codes for CASSFAQGRAAGELFF.

This rearrangement joins TRBV5-5 to TRBJ1-4; 7 nucleotides agree with TRBD1. J was trimmed by 7 bases and V by 4 bases; bases with no gene match: 13. The germline CDR1 and CDR2 sequences are SGHKS and YYEKEE (reference sequence). The CDR3 totals 16 residues. The CDR3 DNA reads TGTGCCAGCAGCCAAAACAGGGGCCGGGGGAGTGAAAAACTGTTTTTT. The encoded protein is CASSQNRGRGSEKLFF.

This chain uses TRBV19 with TRBJ2-2, with 14 bases that match TRBD2. Germline V gives CDR1 LNHDA, CDR2 SQIVND (reference sequence). V dropped 5 bases and J dropped 3; count of bases not matched to a gene: 8. The CDR3 spans 18 residues. In DNA, the CDR3 is TGTGCCAGTAGTCCGACTAGCGGGGGGGCCGGGGACACCGGGGAGCTGTTTTTT. Its protein product is CASSPTSGGAGDTGELFF.

The rearrangement links TRBV12-3 or TRBV12-4 to TRBJ1-4; D remains unclear. CDR3 size: 13 residues. Trimming removed 3 bases at V and 5 bases at J, with 7 bases between. CDR3 amino acids: CASSFSSNEKLFF. CDR3 in DNA: TGTGCCAGCAGTTTTAGCAGCAATGAAAAACTGTTTTTT.

The rearrangement joins TRBV24-1 to TRBJ2-2; D is ambiguous. CDR1 is KGHDR, CDR2 SFDVKD, per germline. V lost 9 bases and J lost 5, with 15 bases in between. The CDR3 totals 14 residues. CDR3 sequence reads: CATSKGEPTGELFF. DNA for the CDR3: TGTGCCACCTCAAAAGGCGAGCCAACCGGGGAGCTGTTTTTT.

The rearrangement joins TRBV18 to TRBJ1-2, with no clear D. There are 12 residues in the CDR3. Trimming stripped 4 bases from V and 5 bases from J, with 8 bases between. The V gene's germline CDR1 is KGHSH and CDR2 LQKENI. The CDR3 nucleotides read TGTGCCAGCTCACTAGGCCGATATGGCTACACCTTC. Its translation: CASSLGRYGYTF. Full variable domain (outside the CDR3, taken from reference TRBV18 and TRBJ1-2): NAGVMQNPRHLVRRRGQEARLRCSPMKGHSHVYWYRQLPEEGLKFMVYLQKENIIDESGMPKERFSAEFPKEGPSILRIQQVVRGDSAAYFCASSLGRYGYTFGSGTRLTVV.

This chain connects TRBV19 to TRBJ1-5, with D perhaps TRBD1 (5 bases). This CDR3 has 14 residues. Germline lookup yields CDR1 LNHDA and CDR2 SQIVND (reference sequence). Trimming stripped 7 bases from V and 11 bases from J, with 21 bases between. CDR3 amino acids: CASIDQVGVGAQHF. CDR3 sequence (DNA): TGTGCCAGTATCGACCAGGTCGGGGTAGGGGCCCAGCATTTT.

This clone came up once. The chain employs TRBV4-1 and TRBJ1-5; no clear D. The V end was cut by 3 bases, the J end by 0 bases, with 9 bases between. This CDR3 region has 15 residues. Germline V gene sequence: CDR1 MGHRA, CDR2 YSYEKL. The CDR3 nucleotides are TGCGCCAGCAGCCAGGTCGGGGTTAGCAATCAGCCCCAGCATTTT. It specifies CASSQVGVSNQPQHF.

The CDR3 bases are TGCGCCAGCAGCTTGGAAGGCGGAAACTATGGCTACACCTTC. It yields the protein CASSLEGGNYGYTF. The chain combines TRBV5-1 with TRBJ1-2; D is uncertain. In germline, CDR1 is SGHRS, CDR2 YFSETQ. The ends were cut back, 0 bases at V and 2 bases at J, with 8 bases in the middle. The CDR3 runs to 14 residues.

The chain combines TRBV21-1 with TRBJ1-5. TRBV21-1 is flagged as a pseudogene. The CDR3 is 16 residues long. The CDR3 here is CASSKASRNSNQPQHF. DNA for the CDR3: TGTGCCAGCAGCAAAGCGAGCCGGAATAGCAATCAGCCCCAGCATTTT.

J is TRBJ1-2 and V is TRBV6-2 or TRBV6-3; D is undetermined. Trimming shortened V by 0 bases and J by 4 bases, and 12 bases separated the two germline ends. The CDR3 runs 15 residues. Per germline, CDR1 MNHEY and CDR2 SVGEGT. The chain's CDR3 is CASSYSGPILYGYTF. In nucleotides, the CDR3 is TGTGCCAGCAGTTACTCCGGGCCCATCCTCTATGGCTACACCTTC.

The V gene is TRBV3-1 (or the pseudogene TRBV3-2), the J gene TRBJ2-3; 8 bases are shared with TRBD2. The CDR3 has 16 residues. V dropped 0 bases and J dropped 5; count of bases not matched to a gene: 7. Germline V gene lookup returns CDR1 LGHDT and CDR2 YNNKEL (reference sequence). CDR3 DNA: TGTGCCAGCAGCCAAGATCAGGCGGGAGGAGGAGATACGCAGTATTTT. Translation gives CASSQDQAGGGDTQYF.

This chain links TRBV21-1 with TRBJ2-7; TRBD1 was called by the table and not checked on the DNA. TRBV21-1 constitutes a pseudogene. The CDR3 has 13 amino acids. The CDR3 spells CASTGQTLCEQYF. The CDR3, as DNA: TGTGCCAGCACCGGACAGACTCTATGCGAGCAGTACTTC.